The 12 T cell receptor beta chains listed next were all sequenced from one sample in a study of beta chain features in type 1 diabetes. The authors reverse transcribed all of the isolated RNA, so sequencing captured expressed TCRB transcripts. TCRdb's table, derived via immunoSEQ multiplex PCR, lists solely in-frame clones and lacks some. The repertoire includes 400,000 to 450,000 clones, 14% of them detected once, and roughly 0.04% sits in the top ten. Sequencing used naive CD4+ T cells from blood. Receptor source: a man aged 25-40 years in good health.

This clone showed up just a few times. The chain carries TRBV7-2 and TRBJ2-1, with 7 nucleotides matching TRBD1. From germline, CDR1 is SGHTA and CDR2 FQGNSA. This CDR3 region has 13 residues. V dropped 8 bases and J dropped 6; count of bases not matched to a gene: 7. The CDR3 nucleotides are TGTGCCAGCGCCCCGGGACAGCTCAATGAGCAGTTCTTC. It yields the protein CASAPGQLNEQFF.

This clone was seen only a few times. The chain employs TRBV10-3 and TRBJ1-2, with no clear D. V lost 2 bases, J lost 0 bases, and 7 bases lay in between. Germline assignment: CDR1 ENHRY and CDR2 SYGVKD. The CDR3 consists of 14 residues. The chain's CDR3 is CAISEPSSNYGYTF. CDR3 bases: TGTGCCATCAGTGAGCCCTCCTCTAACTATGGCTACACCTTC.

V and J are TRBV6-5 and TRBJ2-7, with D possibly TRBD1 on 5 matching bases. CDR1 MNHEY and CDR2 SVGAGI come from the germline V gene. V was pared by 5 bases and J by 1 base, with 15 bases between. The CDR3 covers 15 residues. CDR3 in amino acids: CASSRPGSLSYEQYF. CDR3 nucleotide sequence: TGTGCCAGCAGTCGACCAGGGTCACTATCCTACGAGCAGTACTTC.

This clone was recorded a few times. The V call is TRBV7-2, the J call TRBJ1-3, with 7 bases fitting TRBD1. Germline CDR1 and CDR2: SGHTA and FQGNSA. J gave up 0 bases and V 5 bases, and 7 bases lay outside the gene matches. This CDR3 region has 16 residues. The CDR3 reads CASSTRQGLSGNTIYF. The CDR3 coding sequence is TGTGCCAGCAGCACCAGACAGGGCCTCTCTGGAAACACCATATATTTT.

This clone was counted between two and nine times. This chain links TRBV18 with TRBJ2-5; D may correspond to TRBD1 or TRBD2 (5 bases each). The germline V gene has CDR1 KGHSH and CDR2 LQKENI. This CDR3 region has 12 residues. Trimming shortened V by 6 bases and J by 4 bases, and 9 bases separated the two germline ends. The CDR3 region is CASSRDRETQYF. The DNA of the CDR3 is TGTGCCAGCTCCCGGGACCGAGAGACCCAGTACTTC.

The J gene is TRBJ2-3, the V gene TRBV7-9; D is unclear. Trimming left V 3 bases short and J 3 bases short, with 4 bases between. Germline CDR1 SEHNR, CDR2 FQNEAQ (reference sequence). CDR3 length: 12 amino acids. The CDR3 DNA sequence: TGTGCCAGCAGCTTGGGAACAGATACGCAGTATTTT. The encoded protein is CASSLGTDTQYF.

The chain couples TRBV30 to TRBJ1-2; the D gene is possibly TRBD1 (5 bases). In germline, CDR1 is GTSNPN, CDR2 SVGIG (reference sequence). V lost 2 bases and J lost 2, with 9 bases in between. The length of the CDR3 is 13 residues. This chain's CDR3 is CAWSLKGNYGYTF. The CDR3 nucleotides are TGTGCCTGGAGTCTGAAGGGGAACTATGGCTACACCTTC.

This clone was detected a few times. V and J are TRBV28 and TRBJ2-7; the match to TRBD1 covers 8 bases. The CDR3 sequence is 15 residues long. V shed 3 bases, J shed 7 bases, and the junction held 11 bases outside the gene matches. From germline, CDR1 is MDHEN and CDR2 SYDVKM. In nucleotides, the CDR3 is TGTGCCAGCAGTTTTATGGGGGACAGGAGACGGGAGCAGTACTTC. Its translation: CASSFMGDRRREQYF. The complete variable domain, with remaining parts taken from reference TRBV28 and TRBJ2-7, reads DVKVTQSSRYLVKRTGEKVFLECVQDMDHENMFWYRQDPGLGLRLIYFSYDVKMKEKGDIPEGYSVSREKKERFSLILESASTNQTSMYLCASSFMGDRRREQYFGPGTRLTVT.

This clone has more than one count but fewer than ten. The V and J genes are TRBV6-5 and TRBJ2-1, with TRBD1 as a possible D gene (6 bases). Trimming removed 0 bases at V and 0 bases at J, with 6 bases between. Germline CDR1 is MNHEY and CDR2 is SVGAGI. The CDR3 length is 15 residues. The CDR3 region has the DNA TGTGCCAGCAGTTACTCGGGGGCCTCCTACAATGAGCAGTTCTTC. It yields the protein CASSYSGASYNEQFF.

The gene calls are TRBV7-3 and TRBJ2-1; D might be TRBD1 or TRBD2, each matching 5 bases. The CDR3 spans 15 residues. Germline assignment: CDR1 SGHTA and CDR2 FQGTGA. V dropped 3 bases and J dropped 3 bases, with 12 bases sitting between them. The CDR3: CASSFGPRGYNEQFF. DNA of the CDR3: TGTGCCAGCAGCTTCGGCCCGAGGGGCTACAATGAGCAGTTCTTC.

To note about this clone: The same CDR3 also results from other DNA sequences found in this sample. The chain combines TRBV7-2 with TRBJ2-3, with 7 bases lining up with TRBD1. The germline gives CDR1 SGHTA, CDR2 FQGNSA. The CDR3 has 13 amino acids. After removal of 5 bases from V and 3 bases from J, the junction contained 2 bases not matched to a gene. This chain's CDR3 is CASSLGQTDTQYF. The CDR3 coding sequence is TGTGCCAGCAGCCTGGGACAGACAGATACGCAGTATTTT.

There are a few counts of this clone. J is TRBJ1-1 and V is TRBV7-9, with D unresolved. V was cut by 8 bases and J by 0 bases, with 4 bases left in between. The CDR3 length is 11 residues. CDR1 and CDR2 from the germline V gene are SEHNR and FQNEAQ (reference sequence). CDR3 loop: CASGLNTEAFF. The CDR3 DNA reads TGTGCCAGCGGTCTGAACACTGAAGCTTTCTTT.